These 30 T cell receptor beta chains were sequenced from one sample in a study of T cells in tuberculosis (dated 2018 in TCRdb). Libraries were prepared through the immunoSEQ multiplex PCR assay. Not all clones reach the TCRdb copy of this immuneACCESS table, which keeps in-frame sequences only. Checked studies attribute under half of the gap to unresolved V genes and leave the rest unexplained. For this sample the table gives some 31,000 clones, of which less than 97% were detected only once. The ten largest clonotypes hold 2.4% of the sample. The sequenced sample was PBMCs. The receptors here all came from a donor between 10 and 35 years old with latent tuberculosis or without tuberculosis infection.

The genes are TRBV29-1 and TRBJ2-5; 8 bases are a match to TRBD1. The J call could be wrong; TRBJ2-7 is a better fit for the DNA end. The CDR3 has 13 amino acids. Germline V gene sequence: CDR1 SQVTM, CDR2 ANQGSEA. CDR3: CSVGQGSSYEQYF. DNA of the CDR3: TGCAGCGTTGGACAGGGGTCGTCATACGAGCAGTACTTC.

The CDR3 nucleotides are TGCGCCAGCAGCTTGGAACAGGGTTGGAATGGAAACACCATATATTTT. Translating it yields CASSLEQGWNGNTIYF. The chain joins TRBV5-1 to TRBJ1-3; maybe TRBD1 (6 bases). V gave up 0 bases and J gave up 3 bases, with 13 bases separating them. CDR3 size: 16 residues. Germline CDR1 reads SGHRS; CDR2 reads YFSETQ.

The chain couples TRBV18 to TRBJ2-3, with TRBD1 as a possible D gene (5 bases). CDR3 length: 13 residues. CDR1 is KGHSH, CDR2 LQKENI, per germline. The ends were cut back, 6 bases at V and 1 base at J, with 8 bases in the middle. This chain's CDR3 is CASSIGGTDTQYF. The CDR3 DNA reads as TGTGCCAGCTCGATAGGGGGCACAGATACGCAGTATTTT.

This chain links TRBV4-1 with TRBJ2-2, with TRBD2 matching 8 bases. Germline V gene data show CDR1 as MGHRA and CDR2 as YSYEKL. With 5 bases clipped from V and 7 bases from J, the junction kept 9 bases outside the gene matches. This CDR3 contains 15 residues. This CDR3 reads CASSGGLEGRGELFF. CDR3 nucleotide sequence: TGCGCCAGCAGCGGGGGACTAGAAGGCCGCGGGGAGCTGTTTTTT.

This chain uses TRBV4-1 with TRBJ2-7; the match to TRBD1 covers 7 bases. After removal of 4 bases from V and 0 bases from J, the junction contained 3 bases not matched to a gene. The CDR3 runs 14 residues. Germline V lookup: CDR1 MGHRA, CDR2 YSYEKL. The CDR3 loop reads CASSPGQISYEQYF. CDR3 bases: TGCGCCAGCAGCCCGGGACAGATCTCCTACGAGCAGTACTTC.

The chain has TRBV7-9 and TRBJ2-7; 7 bases fit TRBD1. The V gene end was trimmed by 10 bases and the J gene end by 3 bases; junction bases not matched to a gene: 15. The CDR3 loop spans 15 amino acids. Looked up from germline, CDR1 is SEHNR and CDR2 is FQNEAQ (reference sequence). The CDR3 nucleotides read TGTGCCACCGTCCCTTTGGCAGGGGGTAACTACGAGCAGTACTTC. Encoded protein: CATVPLAGGNYEQYF.

The sample holds one count of this clone. This chain links TRBV19 with TRBJ1-2, with 7 bases aligning to TRBD1. Germline V gene data show CDR1 as LNHDA and CDR2 as SQIVND (reference sequence). The CDR3 totals 17 residues. V lost 4 bases to trimming and J lost 4 bases; unmatched junction nucleotides: 15. The chain's CDR3 is CASSTTGQERGIYGYTF. CDR3 sequence (DNA): TGTGCCAGTAGTACAACCGGACAGGAAAGAGGCATCTATGGCTACACCTTC.

This clone was seen a few times. The chain recombines TRBV4-1 with TRBJ2-7; TRBD2 aligns across 11 bases. The CDR3 extends over 18 amino acids. Germline-derived CDR1 and CDR2 are MGHRA and YSYEKL. V shed 0 bases, J shed 4 bases, and the junction held 11 bases outside the gene matches. CDR3 DNA sequence: TGCGCCAGCAGCCAAGACCTGCCTACTAGCGGGGGCCTTTACGAGCAGTACTTC. It encodes CASSQDLPTSGGLYEQYF.

This chain uses TRBV7-2 with TRBJ2-5; 11 bases are a match to TRBD2. This CDR3 spans 16 amino acids. With 5 bases clipped from V and 4 bases from J, the junction kept 9 bases outside the gene matches. Germline values: CDR1 SGHTA, CDR2 FQGNSA. This CDR3 reads CASSTLAGGPGETQYF. The CDR3 DNA reads as TGTGCCAGCAGCACTTTAGCGGGGGGGCCTGGAGAGACCCAGTACTTC.

This chain joins TRBV5-8 and TRBJ1-2; unclear D gene. Germline assignment: CDR1 SGHTS and CDR2 YDEGEE. V lost 0 bases, J lost 5 bases, and 11 bases lay in between. The CDR3 has 14 residues. CDR3: CASSLAYLVYGYTF. CDR3 bases: TGTGCCAGCAGCTTGGCATACTTAGTATATGGCTACACCTTC.

V is TRBV6-1 and J is TRBJ1-1, with TRBD1 as a possible D gene (5 bases). CDR1 and CDR2 (germline): MNHNS, SASEGT. This CDR3 has 13 residues. V was trimmed by 1 base and J by 4 bases, leaving 7 bases between them. CDR3 DNA sequence: TGTGCCAGCAGTGAAGGGAGGGGCACTGAAGCTTTCTTT. Amino acid sequence: CASSEGRGTEAFF.

The sample holds a few counts of this clone. The V call is TRBV10-3, the J call TRBJ2-1, with a tentative D call TRBD2 (7 bases). The CDR3 extends over 14 amino acids. V lost 4 bases and J lost 5, with 12 bases in between. CDR1 ENHRY and CDR2 SYGVKD come from the germline V gene. Here the CDR3 reads CAISARGADNEQFF. DNA for the CDR3: TGTGCCATCAGTGCCCGGGGGGCCGACAATGAGCAGTTCTTC.

This chain uses TRBV27 with TRBJ1-1; 7 nucleotides agree with TRBD1. The CDR3 runs to 15 residues. In germline, CDR1 is MNHEY, CDR2 SMNVEV (reference sequence). J was trimmed by 4 bases and V by 5 bases; bases with no gene match: 10. The CDR3, as DNA: TGTGCCAGCAGTGGCCGAAGGGGGCCGGGCACTGAAGCTTTCTTT. Encoded protein: CASSGRRGPGTEAFF.

This chain uses TRBV7-8 with TRBJ1-1; weak D call: TRBD1 (6 bases). Between the trimmed V and J ends, which lost 1 base and 4 bases, there was a span of 10 bases. Germline V lookup: CDR1 SGHVS, CDR2 FQNEAQ. This CDR3 spans 14 amino acids. CDR3 nucleotides: TGTGCCAGCAGCTTAGTGGGAGGGGGCACTGAAGCTTTCTTT. It specifies CASSLVGGGTEAFF. The full variable domain, rest sourced from reference TRBV7-8 and TRBJ1-1, is GAGVSQSPRYKVAKRGQDVALRCDPISGHVSLFWYQQALGQGPEFLTYFQNEAQLDKSGLPSDRFFAERPEGSVSTLKIQRTQQEDSAVYLCASSLVGGGTEAFFGQGTRLTVV.

This clone was picked up a small number of times. V is TRBV10-3 and J is TRBJ2-1; 9 bases map to TRBD2. Looked up from germline, CDR1 is ENHRY and CDR2 is SYGVKD. The V gene end was trimmed by 6 bases and the J gene end by 4 bases; junction bases not matched to a gene: 16. The CDR3 loop spans 18 amino acids. The CDR3 protein is CAISELLSGLASYNEQFF. CDR3 DNA sequence: TGTGCCATCAGCGAATTGCTCAGCGGACTAGCGAGTTACAATGAGCAGTTCTTC.

This clone has just one count. The genes are TRBV30 and TRBJ1-1; possible D gene TRBD1, 6 bases. V was pared by 0 bases and J by 1 base, with 9 bases between. This CDR3 region has 14 residues. From germline, CDR1 is GTSNPN and CDR2 SVGIG (reference sequence). The CDR3 protein is CAWSVGGTNTEAFF. DNA of the CDR3: TGTGCCTGGAGTGTAGGGGGAACGAACACTGAAGCTTTCTTT.

The genes are TRBV5-1 and TRBJ2-1; 10 nucleotides match TRBD2. The germline CDR1 and CDR2 sequences are SGHRS and YFSETQ. Trimming at V came to 4 bases and at J to 8 bases, leaving 6 bases not matched to a gene. The CDR3 extends over 14 amino acids. The CDR3 reads CASSPSGGMDEQFF. CDR3 nucleotide sequence: TGCGCCAGCAGCCCTAGCGGGGGCATGGATGAGCAGTTCTTC.

The chain uses TRBV5-4 and TRBJ1-1; 7 bases are a match to TRBD1. J gave up 7 bases and V 4 bases, and 4 bases lay outside the gene matches. The CDR3 is 12 residues long. Per the germline V gene, CDR1 is SGHNT and CDR2 is YYREEE (reference sequence). As DNA, the CDR3 is TGTGCCAGCAGCCAGGGACAGATTGAAGCTTTCTTT. It yields the protein CASSQGQIEAFF.

The chain recombines TRBV11-2 with TRBJ2-7; D remains ambiguous. Germline-derived CDR1 and CDR2 are SGHAT and FQNNGV. The CDR3 is 12 amino acids. V gave up 3 bases and J gave up 5 bases, with 8 bases separating them. The CDR3 reads CASSFVSDEQYF. In DNA form, the CDR3 reads TGTGCCAGCAGCTTTGTCAGCGACGAGCAGTACTTC. The entire variable domain, with the rest obtained from reference TRBV11-2 and TRBJ2-7, is as follows: EAGVAQSPRYKIIEKRQSVAFWCNPISGHATLYWYQQILGQGPKLLIQFQNNGVVDDSQLPKDRFSAERLKGVDSTLKIQPAKLEDSAVYLCASSFVSDEQYFGPGTRLTVT.

The genes are TRBV2 and TRBJ1-1; no firm D call. Germline CDR1 and CDR2: SNHLY and FYNNEI. Trimming stripped 6 bases from V and 3 bases from J, with 8 bases between. This CDR3 has 12 amino acids. CDR3 region: CASRGEYTEAFF. CDR3 DNA: TGTGCCAGCAGGGGAGAGTACACTGAAGCTTTCTTT.

The rearrangement links TRBV28 to TRBJ1-1, with a possible D match to TRBD1 (5 bases). The germline V and J ends were trimmed by 10 bases and 0 bases, with 15 bases remaining between them. Germline V gives CDR1 MDHEN, CDR2 SYDVKM. This CDR3 is built from 14 residues. CDR3 in amino acids: CATIGGTVNTEAFF. In nucleotides, the CDR3 is TGTGCCACCATTGGGGGGACGGTGAACACTGAAGCTTTCTTT.

The chain recombines TRBV25-1 with TRBJ2-1; D ambiguous. Germline CDR1 and CDR2: MGHDK and SYGVNS. V was trimmed by 10 bases and J by 0 bases, leaving 4 bases between them. This CDR3 is built from 11 residues. The CDR3, as DNA: TGTGCCACCGGCTCCTACAATGAGCAGTTCTTC. Residues: CATGSYNEQFF.

The rearrangement joins TRBV4-3 to TRBJ2-2; D might be TRBD1 (6 bases). V was clipped by 8 bases and J by 6 bases, with 16 bases between them. The CDR3 is made up of 14 amino acids. From germline, CDR1 is LGHNA and CDR2 YSLEER. Written as DNA, the CDR3 is TGCGCCAGCTCGGAATATCAGGGGTCCGGGGAGCTGTTTTTT. Translation: CASSEYQGSGELFF.

The chain joins TRBV2 to TRBJ2-3, with 12 bases aligning to TRBD2. The trim removed 9 bases at V and 6 bases at J, leaving 10 bases unmatched. Looked up from germline, CDR1 is SNHLY and CDR2 is FYNNEI. This CDR3 has 15 residues. This CDR3 reads CASGGLAGLGDTQYF. CDR3 nucleotide sequence: TGTGCCAGTGGAGGACTAGCGGGATTGGGGGATACGCAGTATTTT.

V and J are TRBV7-2 and TRBJ2-7, with TRBD1 matching 10 bases. V dropped 1 base and J dropped 4; count of bases not matched to a gene: 7. This CDR3 is built from 16 residues. In germline, CDR1 is SGHTA, CDR2 FQGNSA. CDR3: CASSLVAGTGEYEQYF. The CDR3 DNA sequence: TGTGCCAGCAGCTTAGTGGCCGGGACAGGGGAGTACGAGCAGTACTTC.

A word on this clone: Additional DNA sequences in this sample encode the identical CDR3. CDR3 sequence: CASSLGLAGETQYF. For the CDR3, the DNA is TGTGCCAGCAGCTTGGGGCTAGCGGGAGAGACCCAGTACTTC. The chain couples TRBV5-6 to TRBJ2-5, with 8 nucleotides matching TRBD2. The CDR3 contains 14 residues. Germline assignment: CDR1 SGHDT and CDR2 YYEEEE. The J segment lost 4 bases and the V segment lost 0 bases, leaving 2 bases of the junction unmatched. Full variable domain (rest looked up from reference TRBV5-6 and TRBJ2-5): DAGVTQSPTHLIKTRGQQVTLRCSPKSGHDTVSWYQQALGQGPQFIFQYYEEEERQRGNFPDRFSGHQFPNYSSELNVNALLLGDSALYLCASSLGLAGETQYFGPGTRLLVL.

J is TRBJ2-5 and V is TRBV30; no firm D call. The CDR3 extends over 12 amino acids. The germline V gene encodes CDR1 GTSNPN and CDR2 SVGIG (reference sequence). V lost 0 bases, J lost 9 bases, and 11 bases lay in between. CDR3 amino acids: CAWSVVSSPQYF. The CDR3 DNA reads as TGTGCCTGGAGTGTTGTGAGCTCCCCCCAGTACTTC.

The V call is TRBV13, the J call TRBJ2-7, with D possibly matching TRBD1 (6 bases). The CDR3 has 13 amino acids. V lost 0 bases to trimming and J lost 3 bases, with 6 bases between them. Per the germline V gene, CDR1 is PRHDT and CDR2 is FYEKMQ (reference sequence). CDR3 nucleotide sequence: TGTGCCAGCAGCTTAGGAGGGGGCTACGAGCAGTACTTC. Its protein is CASSLGGGYEQYF.

The chain is built from TRBV2 and TRBJ1-1; D is undetermined. V lost 10 bases, J lost 5 bases, and 17 bases lay in between. CDR3 length: 13 residues. Germline CDR1 SNHLY, CDR2 FYNNEI. The CDR3 protein is CATLPEYGTEAFF. The DNA of the CDR3 is TGTGCCACCCTCCCAGAGTACGGGACTGAAGCTTTCTTT.

This sequence joins TRBV25-1 and TRBJ2-2; 8 positions agree with TRBD2. Per the germline V gene, CDR1 is MGHDK and CDR2 is SYGVNS. The CDR3 is 17 amino acids. The junction had 10 bases not matched to a gene; V was cut back by 2 bases and J by 5 bases. The CDR3 loop reads CASSEPAGGGRTGELFF. In nucleotides, the CDR3 is TGTGCCAGCAGTGAACCCGCGGGGGGCGGAAGAACCGGGGAGCTGTTTTTT.